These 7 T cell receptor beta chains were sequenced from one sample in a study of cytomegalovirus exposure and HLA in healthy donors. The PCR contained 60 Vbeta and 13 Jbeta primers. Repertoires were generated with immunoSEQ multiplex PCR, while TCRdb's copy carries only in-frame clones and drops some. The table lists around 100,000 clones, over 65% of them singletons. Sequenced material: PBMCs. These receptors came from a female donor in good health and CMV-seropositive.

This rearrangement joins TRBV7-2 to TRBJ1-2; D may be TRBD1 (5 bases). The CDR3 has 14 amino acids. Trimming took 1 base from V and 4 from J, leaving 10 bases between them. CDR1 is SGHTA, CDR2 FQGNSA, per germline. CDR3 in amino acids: CASSLGGDTYGYTF. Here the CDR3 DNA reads TGTGCCAGCAGCTTAGGGGGCGATACCTATGGCTACACCTTC.

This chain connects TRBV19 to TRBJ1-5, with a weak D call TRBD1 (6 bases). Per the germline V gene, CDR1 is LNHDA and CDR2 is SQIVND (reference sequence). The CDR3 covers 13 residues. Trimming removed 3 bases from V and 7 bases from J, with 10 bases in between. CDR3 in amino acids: CASSIRGAQPQHF. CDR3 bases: TGTGCCAGTAGTATCAGGGGCGCCCAGCCCCAGCATTTT.

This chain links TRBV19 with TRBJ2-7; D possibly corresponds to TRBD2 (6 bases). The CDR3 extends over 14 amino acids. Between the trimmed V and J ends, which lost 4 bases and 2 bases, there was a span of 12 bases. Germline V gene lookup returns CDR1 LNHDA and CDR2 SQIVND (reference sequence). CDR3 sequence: CASSKTLATYEQYF. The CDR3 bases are TGTGCCAGTAGTAAGACCCTAGCGACCTACGAGCAGTACTTC.

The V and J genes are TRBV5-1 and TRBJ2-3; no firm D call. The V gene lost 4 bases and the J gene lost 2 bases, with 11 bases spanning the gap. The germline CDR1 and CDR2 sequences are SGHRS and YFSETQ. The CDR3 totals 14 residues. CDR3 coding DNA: TGCGCCAGCAGCCGCACCGACAACACAGATACGCAGTATTTT. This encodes CASSRTDNTDTQYF. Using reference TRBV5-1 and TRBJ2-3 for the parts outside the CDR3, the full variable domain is KAGVTQTPRYLIKTRGQQVTLSCSPISGHRSVSWYQQTPGQGLQFLFEYFSETQRNKGNFPGRFSGRQFSNSRSEMNVSTLELGDSALYLCASSRTDNTDTQYFGPGTRLTVL.

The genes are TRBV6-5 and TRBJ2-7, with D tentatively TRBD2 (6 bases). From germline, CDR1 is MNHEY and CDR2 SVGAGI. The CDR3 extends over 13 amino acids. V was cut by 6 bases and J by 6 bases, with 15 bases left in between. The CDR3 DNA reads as TGTGCCAGCAGACCAACTAGCTACTCCGAGCAGTACTTC. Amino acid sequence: CASRPTSYSEQYF.

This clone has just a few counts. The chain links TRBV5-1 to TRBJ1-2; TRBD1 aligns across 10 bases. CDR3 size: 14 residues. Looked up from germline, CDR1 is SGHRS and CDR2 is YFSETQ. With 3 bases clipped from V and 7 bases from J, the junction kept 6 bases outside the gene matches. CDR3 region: CASSWGQGIPGYTF. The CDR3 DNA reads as TGCGCCAGCAGCTGGGGACAGGGGATTCCTGGCTACACCTTC.

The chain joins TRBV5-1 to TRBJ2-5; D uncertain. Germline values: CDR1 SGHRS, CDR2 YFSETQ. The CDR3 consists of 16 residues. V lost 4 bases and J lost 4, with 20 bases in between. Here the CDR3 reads CASSQMGPERAETQYF. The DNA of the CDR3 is TGCGCCAGCAGCCAGATGGGCCCAGAAAGAGCAGAGACCCAGTACTTC.